The present entry profiles one T cell receptor (beta chain) with its context. The data stem from a study of blood T cell repertoires in COVID-19. Study overall: COVID-19 samples, acute and convalescent, were from the United States, Italy and Spain. The analysed material was cDNA or gDNA that came from T cells, B-cell-depleted T cells, or PBMCs.

Sequenced by immunoSEQ multiplex PCR; TCRdb stores in-frame clones only, minus some. The sample shows about 170,000 clones, almost 85% of them seen only once. This CDR3 comprises 13 residues. Germline V gives CDR1 SGDLS, CDR2 YYNGEE. Trimming removed 0 bases from V and 2 bases from J, with 6 bases in between. The J gene is TRBJ2-7, the V gene TRBV9, with unresolved D. This receptor was identified in a woman older than 75 with acute or convalescent COVID-19. The sequenced sample was peripheral blood. In DNA form, the CDR3 reads TGTGCCAGCAGCGTAGGTCGGGCCTACGAGCAGTACTTC. Its protein is CASSVGRAYEQYF.